Following are 5 T cell receptor beta chains from one sample sequenced in a study of cytomegalovirus exposure and HLA in healthy donors (dated by TCRdb to 2016 to 2017). Libraries were prepared through the immunoSEQ multiplex PCR assay. The multiplex PCR relied on a mix of 60 forward primers for TCR Vbeta segments and 13 reverse primers for TCR Jbeta segments. In its TCRdb copy, this immuneACCESS table keeps in-frame sequences only and misses some clones. Where compared with another copy, unresolved V genes explain less than half of these, and the others have no known cause. This sample comprises more than 95,000 clones, about 80% of them detected only once. The ten largest account for approximately 11% of the sample. Sequencing input: PBMCs. These receptors came from a man aged 25 to 40 in good health and CMV-seropositive.

This clone was detected a few times. The chain links TRBV19 to TRBJ2-2, with D perhaps TRBD2 (5 bases). The CDR3 is made up of 14 amino acids. The V and J ends lost 2 bases and 5 bases respectively, with 9 bases between them. Germline V gives CDR1 LNHDA, CDR2 SQIVND (reference sequence). The CDR3 loop is CASSISTGTGELFF. The CDR3 coding sequence is TGTGCCAGTAGTATATCAACGGGGACCGGGGAGCTGTTTTTT.

The chain joins TRBV6-1 to TRBJ1-1; a weak D match, TRBD1 (6 bases). This CDR3 is 14 amino acids long. In germline, CDR1 is MNHNS, CDR2 SASEGT. The V and J ends lost 7 bases and 0 bases respectively, with 12 bases between them. Written as DNA, the CDR3 is TGTGCCAGCATAATGGGGGCGGTGAACACTGAAGCTTTCTTT. Translation: CASIMGAVNTEAFF.

This clone was counted between two and nine times. The V call is TRBV18, the J call TRBJ2-1; D remains ambiguous. Trimming removed 0 bases at V and 0 bases at J, with 3 bases between. The CDR3 spans 14 residues. Germline values: CDR1 KGHSH, CDR2 LQKENI. CDR3 sequence reads: CASSPPSSYNEQFF. In DNA, the CDR3 is TGTGCCAGCTCACCACCCAGCTCCTACAATGAGCAGTTCTTC.

The chain employs TRBV6-1 and TRBJ1-3, with unresolved D. V lost 6 bases to trimming and J lost 2 bases, with 8 bases between them. The CDR3 sequence is 13 residues long. Germline V gene data show CDR1 as MNHNS and CDR2 as SASEGT. CDR3 DNA sequence: TGTGCCAGCAGCCTACGAACTGGAAACACCATATATTTT. Translated, it gives CASSLRTGNTIYF.

The DNA for the CDR3 is TGTGCCAGCAGCTTAGGGACAGGGGGCTTAACCTACGAGCAGTACTTC. It encodes CASSLGTGGLTYEQYF. V and J are TRBV5-6 and TRBJ2-7, with 12 bases lining up with TRBD1. Germline V gives CDR1 SGHDT, CDR2 YYEEEE. This CDR3 contains 16 residues. V trimming: 2 bases; J trimming: 2 bases; junction bases outside the gene matches: 5.